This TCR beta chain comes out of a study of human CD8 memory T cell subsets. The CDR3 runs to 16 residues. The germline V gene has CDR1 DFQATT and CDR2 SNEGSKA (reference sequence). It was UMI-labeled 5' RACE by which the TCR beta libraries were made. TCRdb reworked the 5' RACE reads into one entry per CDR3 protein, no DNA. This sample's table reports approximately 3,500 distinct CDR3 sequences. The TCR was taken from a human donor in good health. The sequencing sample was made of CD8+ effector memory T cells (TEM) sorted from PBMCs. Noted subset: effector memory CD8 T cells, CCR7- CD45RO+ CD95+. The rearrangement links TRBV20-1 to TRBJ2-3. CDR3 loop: CSARDLLALSTDTQYF.